Here is one T cell receptor (beta chain) with its context. The data belong to a study of blood T cell repertoires in COVID-19. Study-level information: Sample material is recorded as cDNA or gDNA derived from T cells, B-cell-depleted T cells, or PBMCs.

Germline V lookup: CDR1 KGHSH, CDR2 LQKENI. V dropped 4 bases and J dropped 3 bases, with 13 bases sitting between them. The CDR3 length is 14 residues. Generated by immunoSEQ multiplex PCR, the TCRdb table keeps only in-frame clones and is missing some. The sample holds about 38,000 clones, 90% seen once. The sequenced sample was peripheral blood. This TCR derives from a man aged 55 to 70 with active or convalescent COVID-19. V usage is TRBV18 and J usage is TRBJ2-7, with D unresolved. The CDR3 DNA follows: TGTGCCAGCTCACACTCCGGGTCTGACTACGAGCAGTACTTC. Protein: CASSHSGSDYEQYF.